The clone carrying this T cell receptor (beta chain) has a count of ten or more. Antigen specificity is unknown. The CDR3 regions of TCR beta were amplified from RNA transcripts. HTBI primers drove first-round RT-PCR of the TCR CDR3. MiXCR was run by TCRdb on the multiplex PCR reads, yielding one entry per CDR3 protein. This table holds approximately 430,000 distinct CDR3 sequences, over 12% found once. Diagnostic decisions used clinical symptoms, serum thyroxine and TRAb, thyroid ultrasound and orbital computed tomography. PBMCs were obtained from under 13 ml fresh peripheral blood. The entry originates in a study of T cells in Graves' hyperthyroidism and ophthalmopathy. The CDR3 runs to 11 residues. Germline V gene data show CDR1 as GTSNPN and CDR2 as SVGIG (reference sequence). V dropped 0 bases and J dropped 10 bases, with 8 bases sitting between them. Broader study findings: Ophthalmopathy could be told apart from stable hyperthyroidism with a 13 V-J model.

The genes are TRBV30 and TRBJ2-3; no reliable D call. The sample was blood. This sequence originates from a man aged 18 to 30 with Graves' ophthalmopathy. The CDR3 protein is CAWSVSWSQYF. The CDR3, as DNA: TGTGCCTGGAGTGTATCGTGGTCGCAGTATTTT.